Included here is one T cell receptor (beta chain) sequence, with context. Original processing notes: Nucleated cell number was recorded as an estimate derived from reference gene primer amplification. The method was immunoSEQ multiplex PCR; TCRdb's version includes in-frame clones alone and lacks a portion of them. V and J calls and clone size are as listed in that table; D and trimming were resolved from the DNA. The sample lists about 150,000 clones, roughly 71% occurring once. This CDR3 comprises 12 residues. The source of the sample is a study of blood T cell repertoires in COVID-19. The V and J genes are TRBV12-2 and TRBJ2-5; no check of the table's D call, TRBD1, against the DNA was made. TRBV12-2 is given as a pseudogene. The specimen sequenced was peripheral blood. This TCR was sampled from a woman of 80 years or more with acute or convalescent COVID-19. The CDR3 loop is CASRSNPGVLDF. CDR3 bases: TGTGCAAGTCGCTCCAACCCAGGGGTATTGGACTTC.